The 5 T cell receptor beta chains presented below share a single source sample, sequenced in a study of shared clonotypes between healthy human individuals. Repertoires were generated with immunoSEQ multiplex PCR, while TCRdb's copy carries only in-frame clones and drops some. The sample holds about 600,000 clones, roughly 97% seen once. The specimen sequenced was naive CD4+ T cells sorted from blood. Subset in this sample: CD45RA+ positively selected. These receptors were collected from a woman younger than 45 in good health.

The chain uses TRBV5-1 and TRBJ1-1; TRBD1 matches 9 bases. The length of the CDR3 is 15 residues. Unmatched junction bases numbered 6, after V lost 5 bases and J lost 1 base. Germline loops: CDR1 SGHRS, CDR2 YFSETQ. CDR3 region: CASRPWTGENTEAFF. Written as DNA, the CDR3 is TGCGCCAGCAGGCCCTGGACAGGGGAGAACACTGAAGCTTTCTTT.

In its sample, this clone was seen once. This chain joins TRBV10-3 and TRBJ2-7, with D possibly matching TRBD1 (6 bases). The CDR3 has 12 residues. Germline CDR1 ENHRY, CDR2 SYGVKD. V shed 6 bases and J shed 6 bases, with 12 bases lying between them. As DNA, the CDR3 is TGTGCCATCAGGGACAGCGTCGGCGAGCAGTACTTC. This gives the protein CAIRDSVGEQYF.

The rearrangement uses TRBV11-2 and TRBJ2-3, with D perhaps TRBD2 (5 bases). Germline V gene sequence: CDR1 SGHAT, CDR2 FQNNGV. CDR3 length: 13 amino acids. Trimming removed 6 bases at V and 2 bases at J, with 9 bases between. The CDR3 here is CASRAGNTDTQYF. The CDR3 nucleotides read TGTGCCAGCAGGGCCGGGAACACAGATACGCAGTATTTT.

This rearrangement joins TRBV5-4 to TRBJ1-3; D is possibly TRBD1 (5 bases). The length of the CDR3 is 14 residues. V dropped 4 bases and J dropped 6 bases, with 14 bases sitting between them. Germline V gene lookup returns CDR1 SGHNT and CDR2 YYREEE (reference sequence). CDR3 DNA: TGTGCCAGCAGCCCCTTTCCGACAGAAAACACCATATATTTT. Protein sequence: CASSPFPTENTIYF.

The gene calls are TRBV27 and TRBJ2-2; the D gene is possibly TRBD2 (6 bases). Germline V lookup: CDR1 MNHEY, CDR2 SMNVEV (reference sequence). Trimming left V 3 bases short and J 7 bases short, with 12 bases between. CDR3 length equals 14 residues. The CDR3 coding sequence is TGTGCCAGCAGTTTCACGGGAGAGGTCGGGGAGCTGTTTTTT. Translation gives CASSFTGEVGELFF.